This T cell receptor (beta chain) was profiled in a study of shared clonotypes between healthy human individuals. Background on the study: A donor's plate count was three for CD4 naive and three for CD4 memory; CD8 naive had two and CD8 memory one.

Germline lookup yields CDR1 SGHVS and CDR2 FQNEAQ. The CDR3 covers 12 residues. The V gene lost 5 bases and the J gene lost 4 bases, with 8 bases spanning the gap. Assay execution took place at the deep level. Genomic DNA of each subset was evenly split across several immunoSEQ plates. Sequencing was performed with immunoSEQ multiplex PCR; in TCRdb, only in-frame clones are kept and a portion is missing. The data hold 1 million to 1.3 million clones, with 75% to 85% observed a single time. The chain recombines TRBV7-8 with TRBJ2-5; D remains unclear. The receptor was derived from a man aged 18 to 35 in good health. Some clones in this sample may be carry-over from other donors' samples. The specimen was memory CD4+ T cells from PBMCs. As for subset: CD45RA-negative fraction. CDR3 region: CASSRVGETQYF. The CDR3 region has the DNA TGTGCCAGCAGCCGGGTAGGAGAGACCCAGTACTTC.